The TCR beta chain described here comes from a study of PD-1 blockade in mismatch repair-deficient tumors. The V and J ends lost 3 bases and 3 bases, in that order; junction bases with no gene match: 7. This CDR3 region has 15 residues. Germline CDR1 reads SGDLS; CDR2 reads YYNGEE. Clones were sequenced by immunoSEQ multiplex PCR, and TCRdb holds only the in-frame ones, with some missing. This repertoire shows about 100,000 clones, about 79% found once; its top ten account for 6.3%. The receptor was derived from an adult with mismatch repair-deficient cancer. V is TRBV9 and J is TRBJ2-7, with 9 bases identical to TRBD1. Sequences were derived from peripheral blood, sampled around 8 months after starting pembrolizumab. The CDR3 DNA sequence: TGTGCCAGCAGCGGCCGGGACAGGGTTATCTACGAGCAGTACTTC. Protein sequence: CASSGRDRVIYEQYF.